This TCR beta chain comes out of a study of T-cell memory formation after mild COVID-19. Study-wide background: Across donors, TCR clusters were largely donor specific.

This clonotype turned up a few times. The antigen is unknown. The CDR3 sequence is 11 residues long. V lost 3 bases and J lost 11, with 8 bases in between. Germline CDR1 is DFQATT and CDR2 is SNEGSKA (reference sequence). TCR alpha and TCR beta cDNA libraries carrying sample barcodes and UMIs came from 5'RACE with constant-segment primers. A single record per CDR3 protein comes from TCRdb applying MiXCR to the 5' RACE reads. The table includes about 150,000 distinct CDR3 sequences, 13% detected once. Points from the study as a whole: The pre-infection memory compartment contained some responding clones, suggesting cross-reactive memory joined.

This clonotype was obtained from a young man who had mild COVID-19 (a few samples of this study predate the infection). Cell type and time point are not known. Material for sequencing was PBMCs or a T cell subset sorted from them (not recorded which). The chain couples TRBV20-1 to TRBJ1-6; no reliable D call. CDR3 nucleotide sequence: TGCAGTGCTAGTGAGGGAACACCCCTCCACTTT. Protein product: CSASEGTPLHF.